The present T cell receptor (beta chain) was sequenced within a study of T cell repertoires in ileal Crohn's disease. Study at large: All patients had surgery for stricturing (about 60%) or penetrating (around 40%) disease.

V was clipped by 4 bases and J by 4 bases; unmatched bases: 1. Germline assignment: CDR1 SGHNT and CDR2 YYREEE (reference sequence). The CDR3 length is 12 residues. The protocol was immunoSEQ multiplex PCR, while the TCRdb copy is restricted to in-frame clones and leaves out a portion. The sample holds 15,000 to 20,000 clones; 72% are singletons and the top ten take 5% to 5.5%. In the case of this clone: As yet, its antigen is unknown.

Points from the study as a whole: Clonality above 26.8% at surgery always came with endoscopic recurrence. Compared with non-smokers, active smokers at surgery showed more clonal expansions.

The chain couples TRBV5-4 to TRBJ1-2; the match to TRBD1 covers 7 bases. This clonotype was sampled from an adult with Crohn's disease. The source material was ileal tissue. As DNA, the CDR3 is TGTGCCAGCAGCAGGGACAGCTATGGCTACACCTTC. This encodes CASSRDSYGYTF.